Listed here are 25 T cell receptor beta chains from one sample, sequenced in a study of identifying expanded T cells in peripheral blood. Measured with immunoSEQ multiplex PCR; TCRdb has only the in-frame clones, and not every one. The table shows about 94,000 clones, with around 90% occurring only once. Sequences were obtained from blood. These receptors came from a person aged 18 to 75 in good health.

Note on this clone: This specimen includes other DNA sequences encoding the same CDR3. This chain connects TRBV7-9 to TRBJ2-2; D remains unclear. Germline CDR1 reads SEHNR; CDR2 reads FQNEAQ (reference sequence). This CDR3 has 12 amino acids. V gave up 0 bases and J gave up 4 bases, with 0 bases separating them. In DNA, the CDR3 is TGTGCCAGCAGCTTAGCCACCGGGGAGCTGTTTTTT. This sequence encodes CASSLATGELFF.

V and J are TRBV29-1 and TRBJ2-7; D unresolved. The CDR3 extends over 12 amino acids. Germline loops: CDR1 SQVTM, CDR2 ANQGSEA. V lost 4 bases and J 2 bases, leaving 9 bases between the germline ends. CDR3 bases: TGCAGCGTTGCGGGCTCCCCCTACGAGCAGTACTTC. Protein sequence: CSVAGSPYEQYF.

This chain connects TRBV27 to TRBJ1-1; 7 bases line up with TRBD1. The CDR3 is 13 amino acids. V dropped 3 bases and J dropped 3; count of bases not matched to a gene: 1. CDR1 is MNHEY, CDR2 SMNVEV, per germline (reference sequence). In DNA, the CDR3 is TGTGCCAGCAGTTTTGGGACAGACACTGAAGCTTTCTTT. Amino acid sequence: CASSFGTDTEAFF.

The chain combines TRBV6-5 with TRBJ1-5; D is uncertain. There are 16 residues in the CDR3. V dropped 6 bases and J dropped 6 bases, with 21 bases sitting between them. The V gene's germline CDR1 is MNHEY and CDR2 SVGAGI. The CDR3 loop reads CASSYVHPSQGQPQHF. For the CDR3, the DNA is TGTGCCAGCAGCTACGTACATCCGAGTCAAGGTCAGCCCCAGCATTTT.

The V and J genes are TRBV7-9 and TRBJ2-5; D gene unclear. The CDR3 sequence is 13 residues long. Germline V CDR1 and CDR2: SEHNR, FQNEAQ (reference sequence). Between the trimmed V and J ends, which lost 2 bases and 3 bases, there was a span of 7 bases. As DNA, the CDR3 is TGTGCCAGCAGCTTACTTCTCAAAGAGACCCAGTACTTC. Protein: CASSLLLKETQYF.

The J gene is TRBJ1-6, the V gene TRBV7-9; weak D call: TRBD1 (5 bases). Trimming took 5 bases from V and 9 from J, leaving 14 bases between them. The CDR3 has 14 amino acids. Germline V gene sequence: CDR1 SEHNR, CDR2 FQNEAQ (reference sequence). CDR3 sequence: CASSLTGGTSPLHF. In nucleotides, the CDR3 is TGTGCCAGCAGCCTGACGGGGGGAACTTCACCCCTCCACTTT.

This rearrangement joins TRBV7-2 to TRBJ1-1, with D possibly TRBD1 on 5 matching bases. The V and J ends lost 2 bases and 5 bases respectively, with 12 bases between them. Looked up from germline, CDR1 is SGHTA and CDR2 is FQGNSA. CDR3 size: 14 residues. CDR3 residues: CASSLKRGETEAFF. For the CDR3, the DNA is TGTGCCAGCAGCTTAAAGCGGGGGGAAACTGAAGCTTTCTTT.

This chain joins TRBV27 and TRBJ2-7; TRBD1 aligns across 7 bases. Looked up from germline, CDR1 is MNHEY and CDR2 is SMNVEV (reference sequence). V dropped 5 bases and J dropped 0; count of bases not matched to a gene: 1. The CDR3 extends over 13 amino acids. DNA for the CDR3: TGTGCCAGCAGTCGACAGGGCTCCTACGAGCAGTACTTC. It is translated as CASSRQGSYEQYF.

The J gene is TRBJ1-4, the V gene TRBV30, with TRBD1 matching 8 bases. Germline loops: CDR1 GTSNPN, CDR2 SVGIG (reference sequence). The CDR3 sequence is 12 residues long. The V segment lost 2 bases and the J segment 7 bases; nucleotides outside the gene matches: 0. In DNA, the CDR3 is TGTGCCTGGAGTACAGGGGGTGAAAAACTGTTTTTT. As protein: CAWSTGGEKLFF.

The chain joins TRBV7-2 to TRBJ2-4; tentatively, D is TRBD2 (6 bases). This CDR3 is 13 amino acids long. Germline CDR1 is SGHTA and CDR2 is FQGNSA. Deletions cut 5 bases from V and 11 bases from J, with 16 bases between. CDR3 nucleotide sequence: TGTGCCAGCAGCCCCCAGGTCGGAGGGCTTCAGTACTTC. Translating it yields CASSPQVGGLQYF.

The chain employs TRBV7-9 and TRBJ1-1; 7 bases are shared with TRBD1. Trimming cost V 4 bases and J 11 bases; bases outside gene matches: 13. This CDR3 spans 14 amino acids. Per the germline V gene, CDR1 is SEHNR and CDR2 is FQNEAQ (reference sequence). The CDR3, as DNA: TGTGCCAGCAGCTCCCCGGGACAGTCGTCTTTGGCTTTCTTT. This codes for CASSSPGQSSLAFF.

The chain couples TRBV2 to TRBJ1-6; D ambiguous. V lost 4 bases, J lost 6 bases, and 13 bases lay in between. The CDR3 has 15 residues. In germline, CDR1 is SNHLY, CDR2 FYNNEI. CDR3 sequence: CASSAETTGNSPLHF. The CDR3 nucleotides read TGTGCCAGCAGTGCCGAAACTACGGGTAATTCACCCCTCCACTTT.

About this clone: An end of the junction differs from the germline gene, which may be a read error. The V call is TRBV9, the J call TRBJ1-1; TRBD1 aligns across 8 bases. Germline loops: CDR1 SGDLS, CDR2 YYNGEE. The CDR3 runs to 15 residues. The CDR3 protein is CASSVGTGLNTEAFF. In DNA, the CDR3 is TGTGCCAGCAGCGTAGGGACAGGGTTGAATACTGAAGCTTTCTTT.

For this clone: The identical CDR3 is also encoded by other nucleotide sequences in the sample. This rearrangement joins TRBV19 to TRBJ1-1; D gene unclear. The CDR3 runs to 12 residues. Germline lookup yields CDR1 LNHDA and CDR2 SQIVND (reference sequence). Trimming removed 3 bases from V and 8 bases from J, with 10 bases in between. The CDR3 DNA reads as TGTGCCAGTAGTATCGCTAAGACAGAAGCTTTCTTT. Encoded protein: CASSIAKTEAFF.

V is TRBV11-3 and J is TRBJ2-6, with a tentative D call TRBD1 (5 bases). V was trimmed by 1 base and J by 3 bases, leaving 13 bases between them. The CDR3 loop spans 17 amino acids. Germline CDR1 and CDR2: SGHNT and YENEEA. Here the CDR3 reads CASSLGGFQSGANVLTF. CDR3 in DNA: TGTGCCAGCAGCTTAGGGGGCTTCCAGAGTGGGGCCAACGTCCTGACTTTC.

The chain carries TRBV9 and TRBJ1-2; 11 bases agree with TRBD1. This CDR3 has 16 residues. The V segment lost 3 bases and the J segment 6 bases; nucleotides outside the gene matches: 10. CDR1 is SGDLS, CDR2 YYNGEE, per germline. The CDR3 loop is CASSGLRTGGANGYTF. As DNA, the CDR3 is TGTGCCAGCAGCGGACTACGGACAGGGGGCGCGAATGGCTACACCTTC.

The V call is TRBV12-5, the J call TRBJ1-2; the D gene is possibly TRBD1 (5 bases). Per germline, CDR1 LGHNT and CDR2 FRNRAP. The length of the CDR3 is 19 residues. V lost 6 bases, J lost 3 bases, and 29 bases lay in between. This chain's CDR3 is CASGPNFGGTEYRDYGYTF. CDR3 nucleotides: TGTGCTAGTGGCCCTAATTTTGGGGGGACCGAATACCGAGACTATGGCTACACCTTC.

In DNA form, the CDR3 reads TGTGCCAGCAGCATAGGGACCTTCACAGATACGCAGTATTTT. It encodes CASSIGTFTDTQYF. The chain has TRBV7-3 and TRBJ2-3; D might be TRBD1 or TRBD2, each matching 5 bases. Trimming took 5 bases from V and 2 from J, leaving 11 bases between them. The CDR3 loop spans 14 amino acids. Germline CDR1 and CDR2: SGHTA and FQGTGA.

In this sample, this clone turned up once. The chain has TRBV7-9 and TRBJ2-3, with TRBD2 identical over 11 bases. J gave up 2 bases and V 7 bases, and 5 bases lay outside the gene matches. Germline-derived CDR1 and CDR2 are SEHNR and FQNEAQ (reference sequence). This CDR3 spans 15 amino acids. CDR3: CASTSLAGATDTQYF. CDR3 in DNA: TGTGCCAGCACCTCACTAGCGGGGGCCACAGATACGCAGTATTTT.

The chain recombines TRBV18 with TRBJ1-1; no clear D gene. CDR1 is KGHSH and CDR2 is LQKENI in the germline V gene. V lost 3 bases and J lost 8, with 13 bases in between. The CDR3 is 13 amino acids. The CDR3 region is CASSPLVEAEAFF. DNA for the CDR3: TGTGCCAGCTCACCCCTCGTTGAGGCGGAAGCTTTCTTT. Using reference TRBV18 and TRBJ1-1 for the parts outside the CDR3, the full variable domain is NAGVMQNPRHLVRRRGQEARLRCSPMKGHSHVYWYRQLPEEGLKFMVYLQKENIIDESGMPKERFSAEFPKEGPSILRIQQVVRGDSAAYFCASSPLVEAEAFFGQGTRLTVV.

This chain joins TRBV7-3 and TRBJ1-6; D may be TRBD1 (5 bases). Trimming removed 5 bases at V and 8 bases at J, with 25 bases between. Looked up from germline, CDR1 is SGHTA and CDR2 is FQGTGA. This CDR3 spans 18 amino acids. CDR3 in DNA: TGTGCCAGCAGCCCCCCTCCAGGAACGGCCGGGGGGTATTCACCCCTCCACTTT. Translating it yields CASSPPPGTAGGYSPLHF.

The chain is built from TRBV5-1 and TRBJ2-1, with D tentatively TRBD2 (5 bases). The germline V gene encodes CDR1 SGHRS and CDR2 YFSETQ. Trimming pared 6 bases from V and 8 bases from J, leaving 18 bases between. The CDR3 has 14 amino acids. The CDR3 DNA is TGCGCCAGCACGATGGTATCTGGAGGTTATGAGCAGTTCTTC. Translation gives CASTMVSGGYEQFF. The variable domain in full, with the rest retrieved from reference TRBV5-1 and TRBJ2-1, is KAGVTQTPRYLIKTRGQQVTLSCSPISGHRSVSWYQQTPGQGLQFLFEYFSETQRNKGNFPGRFSGRQFSNSRSEMNVSTLELGDSALYLCASTMVSGGYEQFFGPGTRLTVL.

This chain links TRBV30 with TRBJ1-2; D is ambiguous. Germline V lookup: CDR1 GTSNPN, CDR2 SVGIG (reference sequence). Trimming cost V 0 bases and J 2 bases, with 13 bases left between them. The CDR3 runs to 15 residues. The CDR3 loop reads CAWSVRGSGNYGYTF. The CDR3, as DNA: TGTGCCTGGAGTGTACGTGGCAGCGGCAACTATGGCTACACCTTC.

The rearrangement links TRBV29-1 to TRBJ2-1, with D perhaps TRBD2 (6 bases). CDR1 and CDR2 (germline): SQVTM, ANQGSEA. CDR3 length equals 15 residues. V lost 3 bases and J 1 base, leaving 13 bases between the germline ends. The CDR3 DNA sequence: TGCAGCGTTGAGCGGGACGGCCATTCCTACAATGAGCAGTTCTTC. Its translation is CSVERDGHSYNEQFF.

This chain joins TRBV7-8 and TRBJ2-1; no reliable D call. Germline V lookup: CDR1 SGHVS, CDR2 FQNEAQ. The CDR3 extends over 16 amino acids. The V and J ends lost 1 base and 0 bases respectively, with 10 bases between them. CDR3 sequence reads: CASSLGWASSYNEQFF. The CDR3 DNA is TGTGCCAGCAGCTTAGGGTGGGCTAGCTCCTACAATGAGCAGTTCTTC.